The next 27 T cell receptor beta chains were all read from a single sample in a study of CD8 T cells in ankylosing spondylitis. Study-level findings and limits: What appeared characteristic of ankylosing spondylitis blood was a TCR beta motif of fewer than ten highly homologous variants.

One entry per CDR3 protein results from TCRdb running MiXCR on the 5' RACE reads. The sample holds roughly 700,000 distinct CDR3 sequences, roughly 19% seen once. Antigens of these TCRs are unknown. The sequenced sample was blood, either unsorted or a sorted T cell fraction (not recorded which). The source is a male donor with ankylosing spondylitis.

J is TRBJ1-2 and V is TRBV5-1, with 9 bases aligning to TRBD1. This CDR3 is built from 15 residues. The trim removed 4 bases at V and 6 bases at J, leaving 10 bases unmatched. CDR1 is SGHRS and CDR2 is YFSETQ in the germline V gene. This chain's CDR3 is CASSQPGQGSDGYTF. The DNA of the CDR3 is TGCGCCAGCAGCCAGCCGGGACAGGGATCGGATGGCTACACCTTC.

This chain links TRBV19 with TRBJ2-7; D call uncertain. CDR1 is LNHDA and CDR2 is SQIVND in the germline V gene (reference sequence). The CDR3 spans 13 residues. V shed 3 bases and J shed 7 bases, with 13 bases lying between them. The CDR3 protein is CASSITGPGEQYF. Here the CDR3 DNA reads TGTGCCAGTAGTATCACCGGCCCTGGGGAGCAGTACTTC.

The V and J genes are TRBV25-1 and TRBJ2-3; weak D call: TRBD2 (6 bases). The CDR3 is made up of 18 amino acids. V gave up 7 bases and J gave up 2 bases, with 25 bases separating them. Germline V CDR1 and CDR2: MGHDK, SYGVNS. In nucleotides, the CDR3 is TGTGCCAGCAAACTCGGGGCGGGGATGCTGGATGCCACAGATACGCAGTATTTT. It is translated as CASKLGAGMLDATDTQYF.

The CDR3 region has the DNA TGCGCCAGCAGCCCATTGGCTGTTTCCTACAATGAGCAGTTCTTC. Amino acids: CASSPLAVSYNEQFF. This sequence joins TRBV4-1 and TRBJ2-1; no clear D gene. Germline CDR1 is MGHRA and CDR2 is YSYEKL. This CDR3 is 15 amino acids long. Trimming pared 4 bases from V and 1 base from J, leaving 11 bases between.

CDR3 nucleotide sequence: TGTGCCAGCAGTTACTCGGGACAGGGGGCCCGTGGCTACACCTTC. Residues: CASSYSGQGARGYTF. This chain connects TRBV6-5 to TRBJ1-2; TRBD1 agrees at 12 bases. The V gene end was trimmed by 0 bases and the J gene end by 7 bases; junction bases not matched to a gene: 3. Looked up from germline, CDR1 is MNHEY and CDR2 is SVGAGI. The CDR3 has 15 residues.

In this sample, this clonotype turned up a few times. The V call is TRBV28, the J call TRBJ2-3; D not resolved. Trimming removed 4 bases from V and 1 base from J, with 9 bases in between. CDR3 length: 14 residues. Germline V gives CDR1 MDHEN, CDR2 SYDVKM. The CDR3 protein is CASSSYTGTDTQYF. The CDR3 DNA is TGTGCCAGCAGTTCCTATACCGGCACAGATACGCAGTATTTT.

This clonotype was picked up a small number of times. This chain connects TRBV5-1 to TRBJ2-3; D is tentatively TRBD1 or TRBD2 (5 bases each). With 5 bases removed from V and 2 bases from J, the gap between germline ends came to 15 bases. The CDR3 covers 15 residues. Germline-derived CDR1 and CDR2 are SGHRS and YFSETQ. CDR3 sequence: CASRRDGVSTDTQYF. The CDR3 DNA sequence: TGCGCCAGCAGGAGGGACGGGGTGTCCACAGATACGCAGTATTTT.

The V call is TRBV29-1, the J call TRBJ2-3, with 7 bases fitting TRBD2. The CDR3 length is 13 residues. The ends lost 3 bases at V and 1 base at J; junction bases unmatched: 1. CDR1 SQVTM and CDR2 ANQGSEA come from the germline V gene. CDR3 DNA sequence: TGCAGCGTTGACCGGGAGGGCACAGATACGCAGTATTTT. It translates to CSVDREGTDTQYF.

A note on this clonotype: An end of the junction differs from the germline gene, which may be a read error. The chain links TRBV10-2 to TRBJ2-4; D may be TRBD1 or TRBD2 (5 bases each). Germline V lookup: CDR1 WSHSY, CDR2 SAAADI. The CDR3 is 15 amino acids. The CDR3 protein is CASRELGDEKNIQYF. CDR3 DNA sequence: TGCGCCAGCAGGGAGTTGGGGGACGAGAAAAACATTCAGTACTTC.

Ten or more counts support this clonotype. The chain carries TRBV5-1 and TRBJ2-1; D is unclear. The CDR3 has 12 amino acids. CDR1 and CDR2 (germline): SGHRS, YFSETQ. V was trimmed by 0 bases and J by 9 bases, leaving 7 bases between them. The CDR3, as DNA: TGCGCCAGCAGCTTGGGGTACGCTGAGCAGTTCTTC. Translating gives CASSLGYAEQFF.

The chain employs TRBV7-3 and TRBJ2-6; D gene uncertain. Germline V lookup: CDR1 SGHTA, CDR2 FQGTGA. This CDR3 contains 20 residues. V was trimmed by 0 bases and J by 2 bases, leaving 20 bases between them. CDR3 sequence: CASSLTPSAWLRTGANVLTF. Here the CDR3 DNA reads TGTGCCAGCAGCTTAACCCCATCGGCATGGCTTCGGACTGGGGCCAACGTCCTGACTTTC.

The V and J genes are TRBV27 and TRBJ1-5, with D possibly matching TRBD1 (6 bases). This CDR3 comprises 15 residues. V lost 4 bases and J lost 2, with 12 bases in between. Germline loops: CDR1 MNHEY, CDR2 SMNVEV (reference sequence). Here the CDR3 DNA reads TGTGCCAGCAGTTCCCTACAGGGTCGCAATCAGCCCCAGCATTTT. Translation gives CASSSLQGRNQPQHF.

This clonotype was observed a few times. The CDR3 here is CASSSGLRQGAYNEQFF. The CDR3, as DNA: TGTGCCAGCAGTTCAGGACTTCGACAGGGTGCCTACAATGAGCAGTTCTTC. The chain has TRBV28 and TRBJ2-1, with TRBD1 matching 7 bases. Germline V lookup: CDR1 MDHEN, CDR2 SYDVKM. This CDR3 spans 17 amino acids. V was pared by 4 bases and J by 2 bases, with 11 bases of the junction left unmatched.

There are a few counts of this clonotype. This sequence joins TRBV12-3 or TRBV12-4 and TRBJ2-2; D call uncertain. V dropped 0 bases and J dropped 8 bases, with 10 bases sitting between them. The length of the CDR3 is 14 residues. CDR3 nucleotides: TGTGCCAGCAGTTTAGCGGGAACGGATGGGGAGCTGTTTTTT. Translated: CASSLAGTDGELFF.

This clonotype occurred many times. This chain joins TRBV7-8 and TRBJ1-5; D may be TRBD1 (5 bases). Germline CDR1 and CDR2: SGHVS and FQNEAQ. V lost 5 bases and J lost 4, with 15 bases in between. The CDR3 loop spans 15 amino acids. CDR3 in DNA: TGTGCCAGCAGCCCCGGGACGGACTTTAATCAGCCCCAGCATTTT. It encodes CASSPGTDFNQPQHF.

The chain uses TRBV23-1 and TRBJ2-2; D unclear. TRBV23-1 is an ORF for which the function is uncertain. CDR3 size: 17 residues. V was shortened by 2 bases and J by 2 bases, with 15 bases between the two germline ends. CDR3 sequence reads: CASSQPMPHVNTGELFF. The CDR3 DNA is TGCGCCAGCAGTCAACCTATGCCCCACGTTAACACCGGGGAGCTGTTTTTT.

This clonotype came up a few times. This chain connects TRBV12-3 or TRBV12-4 to TRBJ1-4; the D is unclear. Trimming removed 1 base at V and 0 bases at J, with 9 bases between. The CDR3 loop spans 16 amino acids. The DNA for the CDR3 is TGTGCCAGCAGTTTAGAGCCATTTCCAACTAATGAAAAACTGTTTTTT. This sequence encodes CASSLEPFPTNEKLFF.

The table lists this clonotype with a few counts. The V call is TRBV12-3 or TRBV12-4, the J call TRBJ2-7, with D possibly TRBD2 on 5 matching bases. V lost 7 bases, J lost 0 bases, and 13 bases lay in between. The CDR3 loop spans 14 amino acids. The CDR3 nucleotides are TGTGCCAGCACCTGGAGCGGTAGCTCCTACGAGCAGTACTTC. Protein sequence: CASTWSGSSYEQYF.

J is TRBJ2-1 and V is TRBV5-1; TRBD2 agrees at 11 bases. The germline V gene encodes CDR1 SGHRS and CDR2 YFSETQ. The CDR3 runs to 14 residues. Germline trimming cut 4 bases from V and 8 bases from J; bases unmatched to any gene: 5. CDR3: CASSLSGGAYEQFF. CDR3 bases: TGCGCCAGCAGCCTTAGCGGGGGGGCTTATGAGCAGTTCTTC.

The chain employs TRBV4-1 and TRBJ1-4; 9 bases are shared with TRBD1. J gave up 8 bases and V 1 base, and 2 bases lay outside the gene matches. This CDR3 has 14 residues. Per the germline V gene, CDR1 is MGHRA and CDR2 is YSYEKL. In DNA form, the CDR3 reads TGCGCCAGCAGCCAAGGGACAGGGGAGGAAAAACTGTTTTTT. Its protein product is CASSQGTGEEKLFF.

A few counts support this clonotype. J is TRBJ2-1 and V is TRBV20-1; D gene uncertain. The CDR3 consists of 14 residues. Germline CDR1 and CDR2: DFQATT and SNEGSKA (reference sequence). V was cut by 5 bases and J by 1 base, with 12 bases left in between. The CDR3: CSAGVLKSYNEQFF. The CDR3 DNA is TGCAGTGCTGGGGTCCTGAAATCCTACAATGAGCAGTTCTTC.

This clonotype was seen ten or more times. The chain uses TRBV20-1 and TRBJ2-7; D may be TRBD1 (6 bases). V dropped 3 bases and J dropped 4 bases, with 10 bases sitting between them. Germline CDR1 and CDR2: DFQATT and SNEGSKA (reference sequence). The CDR3 loop spans 12 amino acids. The CDR3 region is CSASGQGYEQYF. The CDR3 DNA is TGCAGTGCTAGCGGGCAGGGGTACGAGCAGTACTTC.

The rearrangement links TRBV6-2 or TRBV6-3 to TRBJ1-1, with a possible D match to TRBD1 (5 bases). The CDR3 loop spans 15 amino acids. From germline, CDR1 is MNHEY and CDR2 SVGEGT. The V and J ends lost 6 bases and 0 bases respectively, with 14 bases between them. The CDR3 loop is CASSGRDDMNTEAFF. DNA for the CDR3: TGTGCCAGCAGCGGAAGGGACGACATGAACACTGAAGCTTTCTTT.

The V and J genes are TRBV2 and TRBJ1-2, with D unresolved. V lost 5 bases and J 8 bases, leaving 18 bases between the germline ends. Germline V gives CDR1 SNHLY, CDR2 FYNNEI. This CDR3 has 14 residues. CDR3 region: CASSPGTAAGGYTF. The DNA for the CDR3 is TGTGCCAGCAGTCCCGGTACGGCAGCCGGAGGCTACACCTTC.

This clonotype came up once. V gene TRBV5-1 combines with J gene TRBJ2-7, with 13 nucleotides matching TRBD2. The CDR3 is 18 residues long. In germline, CDR1 is SGHRS, CDR2 YFSETQ. The V segment lost 3 bases and the J segment 6 bases; nucleotides outside the gene matches: 15. DNA for the CDR3: TGCGCCAGCAGCTGGCTCCCGGACGGCGGACTAGCGGGAGTCGAGCAGTACTTC. Translating it yields CASSWLPDGGLAGVEQYF.

Comment on this clonotype: A junction end diverges from the germline sequence, so it may reflect a read error. CDR3 protein: CATSRDSSNSPLHF. In nucleotides, the CDR3 is TGCGCCACCAGCAGGGACAGCTCTAATTCACCCCTCCACTTT. The rearrangement links TRBV5-1 to TRBJ1-6, with 7 bases fitting TRBD1. This CDR3 has 14 residues. The germline V gene has CDR1 SGHRS and CDR2 YFSETQ.

The rearrangement links TRBV20-1 to TRBJ2-4; no reliable D call. Trimming pared 4 bases from V and 0 bases from J, leaving 10 bases between. Germline CDR1 DFQATT, CDR2 SNEGSKA (reference sequence). This CDR3 comprises 14 residues. The chain's CDR3 is CSANPGPAKNIQYF. The CDR3 DNA follows: TGCAGTGCTAATCCCGGTCCAGCCAAAAACATTCAGTACTTC.